A selection of T cell receptor beta chains follows, all from one sample in a study of T cell repertoires in cytomegalovirus infection. Each CDR3 protein is one row after TCRdb ran MiXCR on the reads. The sample contains roughly 640,000 distinct CDR3 sequences, 20% to 25% of which appear only once. The sequencing input was CD8+ T cells from PBMCs. The receptors here all came from a human donor in good health (CMV status not recorded). Some clones in this sample may be carry-over from other donors' samples. CDR3s include the opening cysteine and the closing phenylalanine or tryptophan. A D gene is named only where the DNA matches it firmly. Expanded clones get a size class; other rows say once, few or many, or leave the size out.

d_call	clone_size	cdr3_length	v_call	j_call	cdr3_aa	cdr3_nt
.	many	14	TRBV7-2	TRBJ2-5	CASSGTGDRETQYF	TGTGCCAGCAGCGGAACGGGGGATCGAGAGACCCAGTACTTC
TRBD2	many	14	TRBV10-3	TRBJ2-5	CAISGTSGQETQYF	TGTGCCATCAGCGGGACTAGCGGCCAAGAGACCCAGTACTTC
.	.	12	TRBV6-5	TRBJ1-1	CASSWRRGEAFF	TGTGCCAGCAGCTGGAGACGGGGGGAAGCTTTCTTT
TRBD1	few	14	TRBV6-1	TRBJ2-3	CASRLTGGTDTQYF	TGTGCCAGCAGACTAACAGGGGGCACAGATACGCAGTATTTT
.	.	14	TRBV29-1	TRBJ2-7	CSVVGSSDDYEQYF	TGCAGCGTTGTAGGCTCCTCTGACGACTACGAGCAGTACTTC
.	few	12	TRBV7-2	TRBJ1-1	CASSETNTEAFF	TGTGCCAGCAGCGAGACCAACACTGAAGCTTTCTTT
.	many	16	TRBV7-2	TRBJ2-1	CASSSGVGQSYNEQFF	TGTGCCAGCAGCTCCGGGGTGGGACAATCCTACAATGAGCAGTTCTTC
.	few	15	TRBV18	TRBJ2-6	CASSRTGSGANVLTF	TGTGCCAGCTCCCGTACGGGCTCTGGGGCCAACGTCCTGACTTTC
.	many	15	TRBV7-2	TRBJ1-3	CASSLWGNSGNTIYF	TGTGCCAGCAGCTTATGGGGCAACTCTGGAAACACCATATATTTT
TRBD1	many	14	TRBV7-8	TRBJ1-3	CASSLGQGANTIYF	TGTGCCAGCAGCTTAGGACAGGGGGCAAACACCATATATTTT
.	.	16	TRBV6-5	TRBJ1-2	CASSSTTGGWHYGYTF	TGTGCCAGCAGTTCGACCACGGGGGGTTGGCACTATGGCTACACCTTC
.	few	16	TRBV6-2/TRBV6-3	TRBJ2-6	CASSTPLYSGANVLTF	TGTGCCAGCAGTACCCCTTTGTACTCTGGGGCCAACGTCCTGACTTTC
TRBD1	.	15	TRBV11-3	TRBJ2-2	CASSKGQGNTGELFF	TGTGCCAGCAGCAAAGGACAGGGGAACACCGGGGAGCTGTTTTTT
.	.	15	TRBV6-5	TRBJ2-1	CASSLDPGSGNEQFF	TGTGCCAGCAGCCTCGACCCGGGCTCGGGTAATGAGCAGTTCTTC
.	.	13	TRBV7-6	TRBJ1-2	CASSGGLFGGYTF	TGTGCCAGCAGCGGGGGACTTTTTGGTGGCTACACCTTC
TRBD1	.	13	TRBV2	TRBJ2-5	CASETGGGETQYF	TGTGCCAGCGAGACAGGGGGCGGGGAGACCCAGTACTTC
.	many	15	TRBV7-9	TRBJ2-7	CASSLGGLRSYEQYF	TGTGCCAGCAGCTTAGGGGGCCTGCGGTCCTACGAGCAGTACTTC
.	.	17	TRBV4-2	TRBJ2-1	CASSLLLQGRRDNEQFF	TGTGCCAGCAGCCTCTTGCTACAGGGAAGGAGAGACAATGAGCAGTTCTTC
.	few	21	TRBV19	TRBJ2-6	CASSVTKRQTILDSGANVLTF	TGTGCCAGTAGTGTGACCAAACGACAGACCATACTAGACTCTGGGGCCAACGTCCTGACTTTC
.	many	15	TRBV7-8	TRBJ2-3	CASSHRDFPQDTQYF	TGTGCCAGCAGCCACCGAGACTTCCCACAAGATACGCAGTATTTT
.	.	13	TRBV14	TRBJ1-6	CASSQDRGSPLHF	TGTGCCAGCAGCCAGGATCGGGGTTCACCCCTCCACTTT
.	.	15	TRBV14	TRBJ2-1	CASSQDRRIYNEQFF	TGTGCCAGCAGCCAAGATCGGAGGATTTACAATGAGCAGTTCTTC
.	few	12	TRBV6-2/TRBV6-3	TRBJ2-1	CASSSSGTRQFF	TGTGCCAGCAGCTCCTCCGGGACCCGGCAGTTCTTC
TRBD1	many	15	TRBV7-9	TRBJ2-5	CASSIPGTGRETQYF	TGTGCCAGCAGCATACCCGGGACAGGTCGAGAGACCCAGTACTTC
.	.	12	TRBV14	TRBJ1-1	CASSQEPVAAFF	TGTGCCAGCAGCCAAGAACCTGTCGCGGCTTTCTTT
.	few	17	TRBV10-2	TRBJ1-1	CASSESSQGPPWSEAFF	TGCGCCAGCAGTGAGTCGAGTCAGGGGCCCCCTTGGTCCGAAGCTTTCTTT
.	.	12	TRBV6-1	TRBJ1-5	CATTVGGQPQHF	TGTGCCACCACAGTCGGGGGTCAGCCCCAGCATTTT
.	few	16	TRBV4-3	TRBJ2-3	CASSVGPGHTTDTQYF	TGCGCCAGCAGCGTAGGCCCGGGACACACCACAGATACGCAGTATTTT